A selection of T cell receptor beta chains follows, all from one sample in a study of blood T cell repertoires in COVID-19. Profiled with immunoSEQ multiplex PCR; TCRdb holds only in-frame clones, not every one. The table has 200,000 to 300,000 clones, less than 90% seen once. Sequenced input: peripheral blood. The receptors originated from a man aged 55-75 years with acute or convalescent COVID-19. CDR3s include the opening cysteine and the closing phenylalanine or tryptophan. The D gene is left open where the match is weak. Expanded clones are given a class, and other clones once, few, many or no size at all.

j_gene: TRBJ1-5; v_gene: TRBV18; abundance: once; d_gene: NA; CDR3aa: CASSPPDRPQHF; CDR3nt: TGTGCCAGCTCACCACCCGACAGACCCCAGCATTTT
j_gene: TRBJ1-6; v_gene: TRBV6-1; abundance: once; d_gene: NA; CDR3aa: CASSEAHGEGSPLHF; CDR3nt: TGTGCCAGCAGTGAAGCGCACGGGGAAGGCTCACCCCTCCACTTT
j_gene: TRBJ2-7; v_gene: TRBV28; abundance: NA; d_gene: NA; CDR3aa: CASSFGGPRYEQYF; CDR3nt: TGTGCCAGCAGTTTCGGGGGGCCCCGCTACGAGCAGTACTTC
j_gene: TRBJ1-2; v_gene: TRBV5-8; abundance: NA; d_gene: NA; CDR3aa: CASIQPTGRGTNYGYTF; CDR3nt: TGTGCCAGCATCCAACCTACGGGACGGGGGACTAACTATGGCTACACCTTC
j_gene: TRBJ1-1; v_gene: TRBV28; abundance: NA; d_gene: NA; CDR3aa: CASSFMVQGTEAFF; CDR3nt: TGTGCCAGCAGTTTCATGGTTCAGGGCACTGAAGCTTTCTTT
j_gene: TRBJ2-5; v_gene: TRBV27; abundance: NA; d_gene: TRBD1; CDR3aa: CASSRGQGLQETQYF; CDR3nt: TGTGCCAGCAGTAGGGGACAGGGCCTTCAAGAGACCCAGTACTTC
j_gene: TRBJ1-4; v_gene: TRBV3-1/TRBV3-2; abundance: NA; d_gene: NA; CDR3aa: CASSLSRRQNEKLFF; CDR3nt: TGTGCCAGCAGCCTGTCTAGGAGACAGAATGAAAAACTGTTTTTT
j_gene: TRBJ2-1; v_gene: TRBV9; abundance: NA; d_gene: NA; CDR3aa: CASSVGGPSYNEQFF; CDR3nt: TGTGCCAGCAGCGTTGGAGGACCCTCCTACAATGAGCAGTTCTTC
j_gene: TRBJ1-1; v_gene: TRBV29-1; abundance: NA; d_gene: NA; CDR3aa: CSVETPTGYTEAFF; CDR3nt: TGCAGCGTTGAAACCCCAACAGGATACACTGAAGCTTTCTTT
j_gene: TRBJ2-7; v_gene: TRBV12-5; abundance: NA; d_gene: TRBD1; CDR3aa: CASGRTGTGEQYF; CDR3nt: TGTGCTAGTGGTCGAACCGGGACAGGCGAGCAGTACTTC
j_gene: TRBJ2-7; v_gene: TRBV6-5; abundance: NA; d_gene: NA; CDR3aa: CASSYSSGGRTYEQYF; CDR3nt: TGTGCCAGCAGTTACTCTAGTGGTGGGAGGACCTACGAGCAGTACTTC
j_gene: TRBJ1-1; v_gene: TRBV30; abundance: NA; d_gene: NA; CDR3aa: CAWSVQADTEAFF; CDR3nt: TGTGCCTGGAGTGTACAGGCGGACACTGAAGCTTTCTTT
j_gene: TRBJ2-4; v_gene: TRBV24-1; abundance: NA; d_gene: TRBD2; CDR3aa: CATSDGGWSPTGLAGVNGKNIQYF; CDR3nt: TGTGCCACCAGTGATGGGGGTTGGAGCCCAACGGGACTAGCGGGAGTCAACGGCAAAAACATTCAGTACTTC
j_gene: TRBJ2-2; v_gene: TRBV14; abundance: NA; d_gene: NA; CDR3aa: CASSRPSGEYTGELFF; CDR3nt: TGTGCCAGCAGCCGTCCCTCCGGAGAATACACCGGGGAGCTGTTTTTT
j_gene: TRBJ2-1; v_gene: TRBV29-1; abundance: NA; d_gene: NA; CDR3aa: CSAQNYNEQFF; CDR3nt: TGCAGCGCGCAAAATTACAATGAGCAGTTCTTC
j_gene: TRBJ2-3; v_gene: TRBV7-2; abundance: NA; d_gene: TRBD2; CDR3aa: CASSATAQGAGGNSDTQYF; CDR3nt: TGTGCCAGCAGCGCAACAGCCCAGGGAGCGGGAGGTAATTCCGACACGCAGTATTTT
j_gene: TRBJ1-2; v_gene: TRBV7-9; abundance: NA; d_gene: NA; CDR3aa: CASSLGTGTNYGYTF; CDR3nt: TGTGCCAGCAGCTTAGGTACAGGGACTAACTATGGCTACACCTTC
j_gene: TRBJ1-4; v_gene: TRBV12-5; abundance: NA; d_gene: NA; CDR3aa: CASGLVDSEKLFF; CDR3nt: TGTGCTAGTGGTTTGGTGGACAGCGAAAAACTGTTTTTT
j_gene: TRBJ1-1; v_gene: TRBV5-1; abundance: NA; d_gene: NA; CDR3aa: CASSLTGLNTEAFF; CDR3nt: TGCGCCAGCAGCTTGACAGGGCTGAACACTGAAGCTTTCTTT
j_gene: TRBJ1-4; v_gene: TRBV3-1/TRBV3-2; abundance: NA; d_gene: NA; CDR3aa: CASSPPPVATNEKLFF; CDR3nt: TGTGCCAGCAGCCCTCCACCGGTGGCAACTAATGAAAAACTGTTTTTT
j_gene: TRBJ1-3; v_gene: TRBV18; abundance: NA; d_gene: NA; CDR3aa: CASSPGDTLDLNTIYF; CDR3nt: TGTGCCAGCTCACCCGGGGACACCCTGGACTTAAACACCATATATTTT
j_gene: TRBJ1-6; v_gene: TRBV14; abundance: few; d_gene: NA; CDR3aa: CASSQIGGQYNSPLHF; CDR3nt: TGTGCCAGCAGCCAAATCGGAGGACAGTATAATTCACCCCTCCACTTT
j_gene: TRBJ2-1; v_gene: TRBV24-1; abundance: NA; d_gene: TRBD2; CDR3aa: CATSGNMAGDNEQFF; CDR3nt: TGTGCCACCAGTGGGAACATGGCGGGAGATAATGAGCAGTTCTTC
j_gene: TRBJ2-2; v_gene: TRBV5-8; abundance: NA; d_gene: TRBD1; CDR3aa: CASSNYPGGPPNTGELFF; CDR3nt: TGTGCCAGCAGCAATTATCCAGGGGGCCCCCCGAACACCGGGGAGCTGTTTTTT
j_gene: TRBJ2-7; v_gene: TRBV5-1; abundance: NA; d_gene: TRBD2; CDR3aa: CASSLGGLAGGYEQYF; CDR3nt: TGCGCCAGCAGCTTGGGGGGACTAGCGGGAGGCTACGAGCAGTACTTC
j_gene: TRBJ1-1; v_gene: TRBV6-2/TRBV6-3; abundance: NA; d_gene: NA; CDR3aa: CASSPGRDNEAFF; CDR3nt: TGTGCCAGCAGTCCCGGTCGGGACAACGAAGCTTTCTTT
j_gene: TRBJ1-6; v_gene: TRBV5-4; abundance: few; d_gene: NA; CDR3aa: CASSLARVENSPLHF; CDR3nt: TGTGCCAGCAGCTTGGCCCGGGTCGAAAATTCACCCCTCCACTTT
j_gene: TRBJ1-6; v_gene: TRBV6-4; abundance: NA; d_gene: TRBD1; CDR3aa: CASSWDRDSPLHF; CDR3nt: TGTGCCAGCAGTTGGGACAGGGATTCACCCCTCCACTTT
j_gene: TRBJ2-1; v_gene: TRBV9; abundance: few; d_gene: NA; CDR3aa: CASSVAGSTNEQFF; CDR3nt: TGTGCCAGCAGCGTAGCGGGTAGCACCAATGAGCAGTTCTTC
j_gene: TRBJ1-1; v_gene: TRBV7-8; abundance: NA; d_gene: NA; CDR3aa: CASSPKRSYEAFF; CDR3nt: TGTGCCAGCAGCCCGAAGCGAAGTTATGAAGCTTTCTTT
j_gene: TRBJ2-1; v_gene: TRBV25-1; abundance: once; d_gene: TRBD2; CDR3aa: CASSEMGTSGGNEQFF; CDR3nt: TGTGCCAGCAGTGAAATGGGGACTAGCGGGGGCAATGAGCAGTTCTTC
j_gene: TRBJ2-7; v_gene: TRBV11-1; abundance: NA; d_gene: NA; CDR3aa: CASRGDSILEQYF; CDR3nt: TGTGCCAGCCGAGGGGACTCCATCCTCGAGCAGTACTTC
j_gene: TRBJ2-7; v_gene: TRBV5-1; abundance: NA; d_gene: TRBD1; CDR3aa: CASNQAARTGDGAEQYF; CDR3nt: TGCGCCAGCAACCAAGCTGCCAGGACAGGGGATGGGGCCGAGCAGTACTTC
j_gene: TRBJ2-7; v_gene: TRBV6-2/TRBV6-3; abundance: NA; d_gene: TRBD1; CDR3aa: CASSTRTGVGEQYF; CDR3nt: TGTGCCAGCAGTACCCGGACAGGGGTTGGCGAGCAGTACTTC
j_gene: TRBJ2-2; v_gene: TRBV6-2/TRBV6-3; abundance: NA; d_gene: NA; CDR3aa: CASSWVGPGELFF; CDR3nt: TGTGCCAGCAGTTGGGTGGGGCCCGGGGAGCTGTTTTTT
j_gene: TRBJ1-2; v_gene: TRBV11-3; abundance: NA; d_gene: TRBD1; CDR3aa: CASSGGGTAHYGYTF; CDR3nt: TGTGCCAGCAGCGGAGGAGGGACAGCGCACTATGGCTACACCTTC
j_gene: TRBJ2-3; v_gene: TRBV5-1; abundance: NA; d_gene: TRBD1; CDR3aa: CASSSGQGTDTQYF; CDR3nt: TGCGCCAGCAGCAGCGGACAGGGCACAGATACGCAGTATTTT
j_gene: TRBJ2-7; v_gene: TRBV20-1; abundance: few; d_gene: NA; CDR3aa: CSASFGGDEQYF; CDR3nt: TGCAGTGCTAGTTTTGGAGGGGACGAGCAGTACTTC
j_gene: TRBJ2-2; v_gene: TRBV7-3; abundance: NA; d_gene: NA; CDR3aa: CASSIRPSGGELFF; CDR3nt: TGTGCCAGCAGCATCCGACCCTCGGGCGGGGAGCTGTTTTTT
j_gene: TRBJ2-1; v_gene: TRBV2; abundance: NA; d_gene: TRBD2; CDR3aa: CASSGLVIYNEQFF; CDR3nt: TGTGCCAGCAGCGGACTAGTAATCTACAATGAGCAGTTCTTC
j_gene: TRBJ2-1; v_gene: TRBV9; abundance: NA; d_gene: TRBD2; CDR3aa: CASSPRLAEYNEQFF; CDR3nt: TGTGCCAGCAGCCCCAGACTAGCAGAATACAATGAGCAGTTCTTC
j_gene: TRBJ1-2; v_gene: TRBV5-6; abundance: NA; d_gene: TRBD1; CDR3aa: CASSLVTRGTEYGYTF; CDR3nt: TGTGCCAGCAGCTTGGTCACTAGGGGGACAGAGTATGGCTACACCTTC
j_gene: TRBJ1-2; v_gene: TRBV11-3; abundance: NA; d_gene: TRBD1; CDR3aa: CASSLRGRLYGYTF; CDR3nt: TGTGCCAGCAGCTTAAGGGGGCGCTTGTATGGCTACACCTTC
j_gene: TRBJ1-6; v_gene: TRBV14; abundance: NA; d_gene: NA; CDR3aa: CASSLGGYSPLHF; CDR3nt: TGTGCCAGCTCCCTCGGGGGGTATTCACCCCTCCACTTT
j_gene: TRBJ2-5; v_gene: TRBV7-6; abundance: once; d_gene: TRBD2; CDR3aa: CASSPPATSEQETQYF; CDR3nt: TGTGCCAGCAGCCCCCCGGCTACTAGCGAACAAGAGACCCAGTACTTC
j_gene: TRBJ2-2; v_gene: TRBV4-2; abundance: NA; d_gene: TRBD2; CDR3aa: CASSQGEVLATNTGELFF; CDR3nt: TGTGCCAGCAGCCAAGGCGAGGTACTAGCGACCAACACCGGGGAGCTGTTTTTT